This TCR beta chain is drawn from a study of blood T cell repertoires in COVID-19. The data were produced by immunoSEQ multiplex PCR, yet TCRdb's version contains in-frame clones alone and is incomplete. This table has tens of thousands of clones, more than 70% appearing once. The CDR3 length is 20 residues. Germline CDR1 and CDR2: SGHTA and FQGNSA. J gave up 1 base and V 0 bases, and 11 bases lay outside the gene matches. This chain links TRBV7-2 with TRBJ2-6; 8 nucleotides align to TRBD1. The sequencing sample was made of peripheral blood. The TCR sequence derives from a woman aged 55-70 years with acute or convalescent COVID-19. The CDR3 bases are TGTGCCAGCAGCTTAGCAGTCGGACAGGGATCCATATCTGGGGCCAACGTCCTGACTTTC. This codes for CASSLAVGQGSISGANVLTF.